This T cell receptor (beta chain) originates from a study of T cell repertoires in ileal Crohn's disease. Measured with immunoSEQ multiplex PCR; TCRdb has only the in-frame clones, and not every one. The data show about 62,000 clones, about 89% seen once. Germline V gives CDR1 MNHEY, CDR2 SMNVEV (reference sequence). The V segment lost 5 bases and the J segment 4 bases; nucleotides outside the gene matches: 7. This CDR3 is built from 14 residues. The sample's time point: neoterminal ileum biopsy at postoperative endoscopy, about 6 months after surgery. This chain joins TRBV27 and TRBJ2-7; 8 positions match TRBD1. The receptor was isolated from an adult with Crohn's disease. Input material: ileal tissue. The CDR3 loop reads CASSTTGTGYEQYF. For the CDR3, the DNA is TGTGCCAGCAGTACCACCGGGACAGGTTACGAGCAGTACTTC.